This is a list of T cell receptor beta chains from one sample in a study of T-cell reconstitution after alpha-beta-depleted transplantation in children. TCRdb fed the PCR reads into MiXCR, producing one record per CDR3 protein. The sample lists about 400,000 distinct CDR3 sequences, around 20% occurring once. Specimen: PBMCs from the stem cell graft donor, collected from the stem cell graft. Receptors originate from a human donor who donated a stem cell graft to a child with acute myeloid leukemia. The CDR3 runs from the conserved cysteine through the conserved F or W. D genes are given only for firm matches. Not every row has a clone size; where given, it reads once, few, many or a size class.

j_gene,v_gene,abundance,d_gene,CDR3nt,CDR3aa
TRBJ1-4,TRBV12-3/TRBV12-4,few,-,TGTGCCAGCAGTTTATGGGGGAAAAGGGAGGATGAAAAACTGTTTTTT,CASSLWGKREDEKLFF
TRBJ2-7,TRBV4-3,-,TRBD2,TGCGCCAGCAGCCAAGAGGCGACTAGCGGGGACAACGAGCAGTACTTC,CASSQEATSGDNEQYF
TRBJ2-2,TRBV24-1,many,-,TGTGCCACCAGTGATCCGACTCGGGGGTACACCGGGGAGCTGTTTTTT,CATSDPTRGYTGELFF
TRBJ2-3,TRBV5-1,many,-,TGCGCCAGCAGATCGCTACTTCACACAGATACGCAGTATTTT,CASRSLLHTDTQYF
TRBJ2-7,TRBV6-5,-,-,TGTGCCAGCAGTTACACCGGGATAGGGAACTACGAGCAGTACTTC,CASSYTGIGNYEQYF
TRBJ2-7,TRBV29-1,few,TRBD1,TGCAGCGTTGAAGAAGCCGGGACAGCGCCCATCTACGAGCAGTACTTC,CSVEEAGTAPIYEQYF
TRBJ1-5,TRBV12-3/TRBV12-4,few,-,TGTGCCAGCAGTTTATGGGGGGATCAGCCCCAGCATTTT,CASSLWGDQPQHF
TRBJ2-3,TRBV4-1,few,-,TGCGCCAGCAGCCAACCTGATACGCAGTATTTT,CASSQPDTQYF
TRBJ1-1,TRBV5-1,-,-,TGCGCCAGCGGACCACAGGGGAACACTGAAGCTTTCTTT,CASGPQGNTEAFF
TRBJ2-7,TRBV5-1,-,TRBD1,TGCGCCAGCAGCCGGACAGGTGATACCTCCTACGAGCAGTACTTC,CASSRTGDTSYEQYF
TRBJ2-7,TRBV10-1,many,TRBD2,TGCGCCAGCAGTGAGTCGACTAGCGGGAGTTACGAGCAGTACTTC,CASSESTSGSYEQYF
TRBJ2-1,TRBV19,-,-,TGTGCCAGTAGTAGACAAAGCTCCTACAATGAGCAGTTCTTC,CASSRQSSYNEQFF
TRBJ2-5,TRBV12-3/TRBV12-4,many,TRBD2,TGTGCCAGCAGGCGGGGGAGAGAGAAAGAGACCCAGTACTTC,CASRRGREKETQYF
TRBJ2-7,TRBV4-2,-,-,TGTGCCAGCAGCCAAGTGGGGAGCGGCCACGAGCAGTACTTC,CASSQVGSGHEQYF
TRBJ2-4,TRBV7-2,-,-,TGTGCCAGCAGTTTTACTCCCCTTCGGATTCAGTACTTC,CASSFTPLRIQYF
TRBJ2-4,TRBV27,few,TRBD2,TGTGCCAGCGGTAGCGGGAGGGCTTGGAACATTCAGTACTTC,CASGSGRAWNIQYF
TRBJ2-7,TRBV12-3/TRBV12-4,many,TRBD1,TGTGCCAGCAGCAACGGACAGGGGGCCTACGAGCAGTACTTC,CASSNGQGAYEQYF
TRBJ2-1,TRBV9,few,-,TGTGCCAGCAGCCCCTGGGACCAATTTAATGAGCAGTTCTTC,CASSPWDQFNEQFF
TRBJ2-2,TRBV5-1,many,TRBD2,TGCGCCAGCAGCTTTAGCGGGAGTCGTACCGGGGAGCTGTTTTTT,CASSFSGSRTGELFF
TRBJ1-4,TRBV4-1,-,TRBD1,TGCGCCAGCAGCCCCTCAATACAGGGGCCTAATGAAAAACTGTTTTTT,CASSPSIQGPNEKLFF
TRBJ2-2,TRBV10-3,-,TRBD2,TGTGCCATCAGTGAGGAAAAGGGACTAGCGGGCACCGGGGAGCTGTTTTTT,CAISEEKGLAGTGELFF
TRBJ2-7,TRBV29-1,few,TRBD2,TGCAGCGTTGAGGGGGGGCTAGCGGGGACCTACGAGCAGTACTTC,CSVEGGLAGTYEQYF
TRBJ1-2,TRBV10-3,few,-,TGTGCCACTTGGACGGATTCGAACTATGGCTACACCTTC,CATWTDSNYGYTF
TRBJ2-5,TRBV7-2,-,-,TGTGCCAGCAGCCCACGACTCGGGGAAGAGACCCAGTACTTC,CASSPRLGEETQYF
TRBJ2-1,TRBV5-1,few,TRBD2,TGCGCCAGCAGCGTTCTAGCGGAGGGGCCTGCGGGGCAGTTCTTC,CASSVLAEGPAGQFF
TRBJ2-2,TRBV4-2,few,-,TGTGCCAGCAGCCAGGCTACGGGGCTAGCCGGGGAGCTGTTTTTT,CASSQATGLAGELFF
TRBJ2-1,TRBV7-9,-,TRBD2,TGTGCCAGCAGCTTAGGGACTAGCGGGGGCTTCTACAATGAGCAGTTCTTC,CASSLGTSGGFYNEQFF
TRBJ2-5,TRBV18,-,-,TGTGCCAGCTCACCACGGGTGGAGACCCAGTACTTC,CASSPRVETQYF
TRBJ1-5,TRBV29-1,-,-,TGCAGCGTTGTTGGGAGGACCCGTCAGCCCCAGCATTTT,CSVVGRTRQPQHF
TRBJ2-3,TRBV29-1,-,TRBD1,TGCAGCGTTGGGGCAGGGGGAAGCACAGATACGCAGTATTTT,CSVGAGGSTDTQYF
TRBJ1-4,TRBV6-2/TRBV6-3,few,-,TGTGCCAGCAGTTACGGTTCGGGGCAGCCTAATGAAAAACTGTTTTTT,CASSYGSGQPNEKLFF
TRBJ1-2,TRBV11-1,few,-,TGTGCCAGCAGCTTAGGGACAGCTAACGGCTACACCTTC,CASSLGTANGYTF
TRBJ2-7,TRBV12-3/TRBV12-4,-,TRBD2,TGTGCCAGCAGTTCCCTAGCGGGAGCGTCCCGCTACGAGCAGTACTTC,CASSSLAGASRYEQYF
TRBJ2-5,TRBV25-1,-,TRBD2,TGTGCCAGCAGTGATATATTGACTAGCGGGAAAGAGACCCAGTACTTC,CASSDILTSGKETQYF
TRBJ2-7,TRBV5-1,-,-,TGCGCCAGCAGCTTTGGGACCGTGAGCTCCTACGAGCAGTACTTC,CASSFGTVSSYEQYF
TRBJ2-1,TRBV20-1,many,TRBD1,TGCAGTGCTAGGACAGGGAAGGGGAATGAGCAGTTCTTC,CSARTGKGNEQFF
TRBJ2-1,TRBV15,-,-,TGTGCCACCAGCAGAGATAGGGGCGGGGTAGAGCAGTTCTTC,CATSRDRGGVEQFF
TRBJ1-6,TRBV20-1,few,-,TGCAGTGCTAGAGGGGGGACATCTAATTCACCCCTCCACTTT,CSARGGTSNSPLHF
TRBJ2-1,TRBV7-9,once,TRBD1,TGTGCCAGCAGCCCGGAAGGACAGGGGGCTAATCATGAGCAGTTCTTC,CASSPEGQGANHEQFF
TRBJ2-5,TRBV28,few,-,TGTGCCAGCAGTCCCCTCCGGGGGTACCAAGAGACCCAGTACTTC,CASSPLRGYQETQYF
TRBJ2-3,TRBV12-3/TRBV12-4,few,-,TGTGCCAGCACGGTTGGAGATTACACAGATACGCAGTATTTT,CASTVGDYTDTQYF
TRBJ2-7,TRBV18,many,TRBD1,TGTGCCAGCAGTCCCGGACAGGGGCCCTACGAGCAGTACTTC,CASSPGQGPYEQYF
TRBJ1-1,TRBV12-3/TRBV12-4,-,TRBD1,TGTGCCAGCAGAGAGACAGGGCCGGGCACTGAAGCTTTCTTT,CASRETGPGTEAFF